Below are 2 T cell receptor beta chains sequenced from a single sample in a study of blood T cells in healthy people across ages (dated by TCRdb to the mid-2010s). The library came from 5' RACE. The reads were generated on an Illumina HiSeq 2500. A second about 6 to 11 cycle PCR used a sample-barcoded 5' primer and a J-beta primer mix. TCRdb passed the public sequencing reads through fastp at Q25 and MiXCR, retaining productive beta sequences. Under each unique CDR3 protein, matching rows form one entry showing the most common genes and DNA. This sample holds 1.5 million to 2 million distinct CDR3 sequences; roughly 49% were observed only once. Jointly, the top ten make up 2.1% of the sample. The sample was blood. All receptors come from a woman aged 40 to 50 in good health.

The sample holds many counts of this clonotype. V usage is TRBV20-1 and J usage is TRBJ2-1; D perhaps matches TRBD2 (7 bases). Looked up from germline, CDR1 is DFQATT and CDR2 is SNEGSKA (reference sequence). The CDR3 consists of 14 residues. V lost 3 bases, J lost 12 bases, and 21 bases lay in between. The CDR3, as DNA: TGCAGTGCTAGCCTGGGCGGGGGCGGCGTGGTGCAGTTCTTC. This sequence encodes CSASLGGGGVVQFF.

The V and J genes are TRBV2 and TRBJ2-1, with D perhaps TRBD1 (6 bases). V dropped 4 bases and J dropped 8 bases, with 21 bases sitting between them. CDR3 size: 16 residues. Germline V gene sequence: CDR1 SNHLY, CDR2 FYNNEI. The CDR3 bases are TGTGCCAGCAGTGGACGAGTGGGGGCCACTACCGATGAGCAGTTCTTC. Its translation: CASSGRVGATTDEQFF.